This T cell receptor beta chain was documented in a study of CD8+ T cells in alopecia areata. As concerns this clone: Antigen unknown.

Study observations and caveats: Although TCR sharing was seen in mice, sharing across patients was less clear, possibly for HLA-related reasons.

RNA was isolated and reverse transcribed to cDNA, the sequencing template. Clones were sequenced by immunoSEQ multiplex PCR, and TCRdb holds only the in-frame ones, with some missing. In the table there are 110,000 or so clones, around 61% of which are singletons. The CDR3 spans 12 residues. Looked up from germline, CDR1 is SQVTM and CDR2 is ANQGSEA. V lost 6 bases and J 7 bases, leaving 15 bases between the germline ends. This receptor was taken from a human donor in good health. The chain is built from TRBV29-1 and TRBJ1-2; D unclear. Sequenced: CD4+ T cells sorted from blood. CDR3 sequence: CSVERTTIGYTF. In DNA form, the CDR3 reads TGCAGCGTCGAGAGGACTACAATTGGCTACACCTTC.